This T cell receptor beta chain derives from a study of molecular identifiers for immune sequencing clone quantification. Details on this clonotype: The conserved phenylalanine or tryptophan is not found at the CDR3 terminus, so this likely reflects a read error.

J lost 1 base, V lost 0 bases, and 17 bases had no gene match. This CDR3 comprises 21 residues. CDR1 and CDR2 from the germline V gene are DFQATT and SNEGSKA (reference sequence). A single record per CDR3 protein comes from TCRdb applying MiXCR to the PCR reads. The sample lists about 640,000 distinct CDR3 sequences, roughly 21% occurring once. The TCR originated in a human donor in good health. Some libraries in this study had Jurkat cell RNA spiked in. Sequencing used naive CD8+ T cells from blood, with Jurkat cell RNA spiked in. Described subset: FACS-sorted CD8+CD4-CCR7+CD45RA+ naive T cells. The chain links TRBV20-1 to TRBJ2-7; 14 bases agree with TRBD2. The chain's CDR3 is CSAREGETVGLAGGSSYEQYS. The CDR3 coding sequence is TGCAGTGCTAGAGAAGGAGAAACAGTAGGACTAGCGGGAGGATCTTCCTACGAGCAGTACTCT.